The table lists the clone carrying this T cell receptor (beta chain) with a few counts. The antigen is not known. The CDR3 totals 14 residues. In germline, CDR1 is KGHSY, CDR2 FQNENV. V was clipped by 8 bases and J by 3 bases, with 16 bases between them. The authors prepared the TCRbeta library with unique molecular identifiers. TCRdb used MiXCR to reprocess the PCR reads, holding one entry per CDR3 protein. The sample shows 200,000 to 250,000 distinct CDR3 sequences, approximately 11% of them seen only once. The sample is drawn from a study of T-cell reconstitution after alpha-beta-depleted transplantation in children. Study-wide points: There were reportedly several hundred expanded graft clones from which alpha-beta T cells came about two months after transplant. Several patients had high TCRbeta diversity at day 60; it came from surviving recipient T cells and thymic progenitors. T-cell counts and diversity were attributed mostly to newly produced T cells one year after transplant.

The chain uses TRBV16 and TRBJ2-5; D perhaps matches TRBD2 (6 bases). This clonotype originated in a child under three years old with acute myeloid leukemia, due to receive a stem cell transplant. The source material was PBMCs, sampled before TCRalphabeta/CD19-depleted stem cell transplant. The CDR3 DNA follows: TGTGCCAGCGGCTCCAGGCCGGGAGAAGAGACCCAGTACTTC. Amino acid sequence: CASGSRPGEETQYF. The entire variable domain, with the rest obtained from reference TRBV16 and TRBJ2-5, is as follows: GEEVAQTPKHLVRGEGQKAKLYCAPIKGHSYVFWYQQVLKNEFKFLISFQNENVFDETGMPKERFSAKCLPNSPCSLEIQATKLEDSAVYFCASGSRPGEETQYFGPGTRLLVL.